This T cell receptor beta chain was sequenced for a study of T cell repertoires in cytomegalovirus infection. Looking at the study overall: Public TCR beta signatures indicated both CMV infection and matching HLA type. General study results and limits: Individuals carrying CMV plus the relevant HLA were identified by cumulative frequency of public TCR beta families.

This clonotype was seen ten or more times. The target antigen is unknown. The CDR3 runs to 14 residues. The V gene's germline CDR1 is SGHTA and CDR2 FQGNSA. The ends were cut back, 6 bases at V and 4 bases at J, with 13 bases in the middle. A single record per CDR3 protein comes from TCRdb applying MiXCR to the reads. Of 300,000 or so distinct CDR3 sequences in the sample, over 20% were seen once. The V and J genes are TRBV7-2 and TRBJ2-1; D is unclear. The source of this sequence is a human donor in good health (CMV status not recorded). Some clones in this sample may be carry-over from other donors' samples. The source material was PBMCs. The CDR3 region is CASSRQTSYNEQFF. The DNA of the CDR3 is TGTGCCAGCAGTCGCCAGACATCATACAATGAGCAGTTCTTC.